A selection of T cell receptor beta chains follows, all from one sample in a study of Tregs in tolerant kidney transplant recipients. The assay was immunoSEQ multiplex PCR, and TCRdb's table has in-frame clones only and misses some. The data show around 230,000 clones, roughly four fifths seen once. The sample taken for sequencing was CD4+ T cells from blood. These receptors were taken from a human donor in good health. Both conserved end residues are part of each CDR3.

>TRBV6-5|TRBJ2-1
CASSTGSSYNEQFF
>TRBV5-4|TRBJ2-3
CASSLDRGTDTQYF
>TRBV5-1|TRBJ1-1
CASSFYAGNTEAFF
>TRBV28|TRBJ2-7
CASSLGGTGSYEQYF
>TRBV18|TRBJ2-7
CASSPRGWPSGSSYEQYF
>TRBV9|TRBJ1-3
CASSETGLLQGGNTIYF
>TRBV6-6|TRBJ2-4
CASSFLAGDLNIQYF
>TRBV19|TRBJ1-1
CASMRRANTEAFF
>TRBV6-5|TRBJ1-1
CATRTVDTEAFF
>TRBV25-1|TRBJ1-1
CASSRMNTEAFF
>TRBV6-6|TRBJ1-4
CASRSPSTNEKLFF
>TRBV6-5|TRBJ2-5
CASSYSGRDETQYF
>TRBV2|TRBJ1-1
CASRQDLSGTEAFF
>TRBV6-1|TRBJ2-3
CASSELSGRADTQYF
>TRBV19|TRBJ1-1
CASSIAASGSTEAFF
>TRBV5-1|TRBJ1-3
CASSLAVGDSGNTIYF
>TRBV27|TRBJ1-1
CASSLGSRGRNENTEAFF
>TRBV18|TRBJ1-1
CASSPRDGRNTEAFF
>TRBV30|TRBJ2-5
CAWGRGSETQYF
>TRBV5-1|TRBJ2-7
CASSLALAGFYEQYF
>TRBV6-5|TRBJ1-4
CASRRTGGGEKLFF
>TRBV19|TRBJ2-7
CASSIGLPSGSSYEQYF
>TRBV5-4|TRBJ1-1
CASSSRGERGTEAFF
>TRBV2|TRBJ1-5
CASSASAGGNQPQHF
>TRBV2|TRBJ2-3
CASSRDYLGTDTQYF
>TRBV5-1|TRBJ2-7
CASSLTALSYEQYF
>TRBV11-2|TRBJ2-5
CASSFSTFQETQYF
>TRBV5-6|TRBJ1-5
CASSLYTGTNQPQHF
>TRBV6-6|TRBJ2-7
CASRYETGGVNEQYF
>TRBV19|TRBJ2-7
CASSLLGQGYEQYF
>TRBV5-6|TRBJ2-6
CASSSTRGTPGANVLTF
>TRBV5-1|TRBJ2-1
CASSLDGRAPYNEQFF
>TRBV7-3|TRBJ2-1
CASSPRARWNSYNEQFF
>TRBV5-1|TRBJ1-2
CASSLVTGLNYGYTF
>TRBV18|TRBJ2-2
CASSALAGDFNGELFF
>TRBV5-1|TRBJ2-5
CASSVRGGETQYF
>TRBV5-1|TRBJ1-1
CASSLALNTEAFF
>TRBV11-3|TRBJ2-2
CASSLGGLDNTGELFF
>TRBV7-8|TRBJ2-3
CASSLQTDTQYF
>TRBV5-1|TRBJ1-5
CASSYRQGSSNQPQHF
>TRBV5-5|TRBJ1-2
CASRSTGIYGYTF
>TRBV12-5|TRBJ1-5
CASGFDSGGSQPQHF
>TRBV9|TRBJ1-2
CASSEAGTALYGYTF
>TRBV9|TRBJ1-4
CASSEGTPTNEKLFF
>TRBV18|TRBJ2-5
CASSPPGQFQETQYF
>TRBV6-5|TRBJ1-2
CASSYGERAYGYTF
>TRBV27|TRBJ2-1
CASRPEGLVRSYNEQFF
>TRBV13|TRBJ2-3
CASSLFFRSTDTQYF
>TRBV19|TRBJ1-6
CASSQPPAGSYNSPLHF
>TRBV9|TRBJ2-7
CASSAGTWSAHEQYF
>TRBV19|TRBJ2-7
CASSPGTGRAEQYF
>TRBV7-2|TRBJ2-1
CASSPWGERRNEQFF
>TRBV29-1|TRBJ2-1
CSSQSPRQGVGEQFF
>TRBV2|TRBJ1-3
CAISSGNTIYF
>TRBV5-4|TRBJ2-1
CASSTGASYNEQFF
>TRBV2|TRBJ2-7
CASSAEGQGANEQYF
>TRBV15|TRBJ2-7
CATRGQGLYEQYF
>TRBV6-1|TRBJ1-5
CASSERVNQPQHF